Listed below are T cell receptor beta chains from one sample, sequenced in a study of control samples from healthy donors and cancer patients. The repertoire was sequenced with immunoSEQ multiplex PCR; TCRdb's copy has only in-frame clones and lacks some. Of approximately 59,000 clones listed, about 90% are singletons. The sample comprised PBMCs. The origin of the receptors is a woman between 55 and 75 years old with lung cancer. Each CDR3 is given without its conserved first and last residue. D genes are given only for firm matches.

d_call: -
v_call: TRBV11-1
cdr3_aa: ASSRGTVSSYEQY

d_call: -
v_call: TRBV27
cdr3_aa: ASRLWGSGARDTQY

d_call: -
v_call: TRBV7-2
cdr3_aa: ASSLDQGMVYEQY

d_call: -
v_call: TRBV21-1
cdr3_aa: ASASAGAGNTIY

d_call: TRBD1
v_call: TRBV7-9
cdr3_aa: ASSLPGGDSPLH

d_call: -
v_call: TRBV7-8
cdr3_aa: ASSSHRDGSSYEQY

d_call: TRBD1
v_call: TRBV5-4
cdr3_aa: ASSINQGAGGTEAF

d_call: -
v_call: TRBV19
cdr3_aa: ASSLPGRLVHEQY

d_call: TRBD1
v_call: TRBV4-1
cdr3_aa: ASSQAGGISYGYT

d_call: TRBD1
v_call: TRBV15
cdr3_aa: ATSREPPGQGDEQY

d_call: -
v_call: TRBV11-2
cdr3_aa: ASSRGRVNTGELF

d_call: -
v_call: TRBV6-1
cdr3_aa: ASSEVGTNEQF

d_call: -
v_call: TRBV11-2
cdr3_aa: ASSPGSAGQPQH

d_call: TRBD1
v_call: TRBV4-1
cdr3_aa: ASSQTSPGTGSNGYT

d_call: -
v_call: TRBV7-3
cdr3_aa: ASSLLGGNTEAF

d_call: TRBD2
v_call: TRBV27
cdr3_aa: ASSYLRLAGTDTQY

d_call: TRBD1
v_call: TRBV6-1
cdr3_aa: ASSVGLGQYNTEAF

d_call: -
v_call: TRBV5-1
cdr3_aa: ASSVGERNQPQH

d_call: TRBD1
v_call: TRBV12-3/TRBV12-4
cdr3_aa: ASTTDRGKAF

d_call: -
v_call: TRBV12-3/TRBV12-4
cdr3_aa: ASSGSGGFEQY

d_call: TRBD2
v_call: TRBV11-1
cdr3_aa: ASSLGGGRALYEQY

d_call: TRBD2
v_call: TRBV5-1
cdr3_aa: ASSPGTSGVLAKNIQY

d_call: -
v_call: TRBV7-8
cdr3_aa: ASSTTGSRGNGYT

d_call: -
v_call: TRBV10-3
cdr3_aa: AISESLAPNYEQY

d_call: TRBD2
v_call: TRBV6-5
cdr3_aa: ASSYSLAGVYEQY

d_call: -
v_call: TRBV19
cdr3_aa: ASSMPGRTWGYT

d_call: -
v_call: TRBV12-3/TRBV12-4
cdr3_aa: ASSLQPAIEAF

d_call: TRBD1
v_call: TRBV18
cdr3_aa: ASSLDRGGQPQH

d_call: TRBD2
v_call: TRBV28
cdr3_aa: ASSLLAGGRYNEQF